These 8 T cell receptor beta chains were sequenced from one sample in a study of blood T cell repertoires in COVID-19. The data were produced by immunoSEQ multiplex PCR, yet TCRdb's version contains in-frame clones alone and is incomplete. This table has 150,000 to 200,000 clones, roughly 90% appearing once. The sample consisted of PBMCs or T cells enriched from blood (not recorded which). All receptors come from a woman younger than 35 who had recovered from COVID-19.

CDR3 DNA sequence: TGTGCCAGCAGTTCCCAGGGAGGCTCACCCCTCCACTTT. Its translation is CASSSQGGSPLHF. This chain uses TRBV6-5 with TRBJ1-6; perhaps TRBD1 as D (5 bases). CDR1 and CDR2 from the germline V gene are MNHEY and SVGAGI. Trimming pared 4 bases from V and 10 bases from J, leaving 11 bases between. The CDR3 is made up of 13 amino acids.

The rearrangement links TRBV4-1 to TRBJ2-3, with D unclear. V lost 4 bases, J lost 1 base, and 9 bases lay in between. In germline, CDR1 is MGHRA, CDR2 YSYEKL. The CDR3 is made up of 14 amino acids. CDR3 residues: CASSLIRGTDTQYF. The CDR3 nucleotides read TGCGCCAGCAGCCTAATCCGAGGCACAGATACGCAGTATTTT.

This chain connects TRBV7-2 to TRBJ2-7; possibly TRBD1 for D (6 bases). The CDR3 is 14 residues long. Per germline, CDR1 SGHTA and CDR2 FQGNSA. V was cut by 1 base and J by 4 bases, with 11 bases left in between. This CDR3 is CASSLGGRKYEQYF. The CDR3 DNA reads TGTGCCAGCAGCTTAGGGGGGCGCAAATACGAGCAGTACTTC.

The chain recombines TRBV27 with TRBJ2-5; D remains ambiguous. Germline CDR1 and CDR2: MNHEY and SMNVEV (reference sequence). CDR3 length equals 12 residues. V was pared by 3 bases and J by 7 bases, with 9 bases between. CDR3 amino acids: CASSFTSGTQYF. In DNA, the CDR3 is TGTGCCAGCAGTTTTACCTCGGGGACCCAGTACTTC.

The chain carries TRBV5-4 and TRBJ1-1; TRBD1 aligns across 8 bases. Germline CDR1 reads SGHNT; CDR2 reads YYREEE (reference sequence). V dropped 1 base and J dropped 3; count of bases not matched to a gene: 2. The length of the CDR3 is 14 residues. This CDR3 reads CASSLQGADTEAFF. The CDR3 nucleotides read TGTGCCAGCAGCTTGCAGGGGGCAGACACTGAAGCTTTCTTT.

The V call is TRBV13, the J call TRBJ2-5; TRBD1 might be the D (6 bases). Trimming pared 2 bases from V and 5 bases from J, leaving 6 bases between. This CDR3 has 12 amino acids. From germline, CDR1 is PRHDT and CDR2 FYEKMQ (reference sequence). The CDR3 protein is CASSLQGETQYF. The CDR3 DNA is TGTGCCAGCAGCTTACAGGGGGAGACCCAGTACTTC.

The chain carries TRBV9 and TRBJ2-7; TRBD1 matches at 8 bases. The V and J ends lost 4 bases and 2 bases, in that order; junction bases with no gene match: 5. Germline CDR1 is SGDLS and CDR2 is YYNGEE. This CDR3 is 14 amino acids long. In DNA, the CDR3 is TGTGCCAGCAGCCCCGGGACAGGAACCTACGAGCAGTACTTC. Translating gives CASSPGTGTYEQYF.

The genes are TRBV10-1 and TRBJ1-1; 8 bases match TRBD1. This CDR3 has 15 residues. The V and J ends lost 5 bases and 4 bases, in that order; junction bases with no gene match: 9. Germline V gene sequence: CDR1 WNHNN, CDR2 SYGVQD (reference sequence). CDR3 sequence reads: CASSQTADRATEAFF. In DNA form, the CDR3 reads TGCGCCAGCAGTCAAACCGCGGACAGGGCCACTGAAGCTTTCTTT.